This is a list of T cell receptor beta chains from one sample in a study of T cells after posttransplantation cyclophosphamide. The method was immunoSEQ multiplex PCR; TCRdb's version includes in-frame clones alone and lacks a portion of them. Of approximately 2,000 clones in the sample, roughly 67% were seen once. The input for sequencing was CD8+ T cells sorted from PBMCs, taken 242 days after a stem cell transplant with posttransplant cyclophosphamide. These receptors were obtained from a male patient between 25 and 39 years old who received an allogeneic stem cell transplant from a related donor, was CMV-positive, and had no GVHD. Some T cells may have come from the graft donor. Both conserved end residues are part of each CDR3. The order of the fields is D gene, V gene, clone size, J gene, CDR3 protein, CDR3 DNA. D genes are given only for firm matches. Expanded clones are given a class, and other clones once, few, many or no size at all.

d_gene: TRBD1
v_gene: TRBV28
abundance: .
j_gene: TRBJ2-7
CDR3aa: CASSFAGGSYEQYF
CDR3nt: TGTGCCAGCAGTTTCGCAGGGGGTAGCTACGAGCAGTACTTC

d_gene: .
v_gene: TRBV4-1
abundance: .
j_gene: TRBJ1-1
CDR3aa: CASSQSPTAAGTEAFF
CDR3nt: TGCGCCAGCAGCCAATCTCCGACAGCGGCGGGGACTGAAGCTTTCTTT

d_gene: .
v_gene: TRBV25-1
abundance: .
j_gene: TRBJ2-5
CDR3aa: CASSVIGTQYF
CDR3nt: TGTGCCAGCAGTGTTATCGGGACCCAGTACTTC

d_gene: TRBD2
v_gene: TRBV27
abundance: .
j_gene: TRBJ2-1
CDR3aa: CASTSGNSYNEQFF
CDR3nt: TGTGCCAGCACTAGCGGGAATTCCTACAATGAGCAGTTCTTC

d_gene: TRBD1
v_gene: TRBV15
abundance: .
j_gene: TRBJ2-1
CDR3aa: CATSRNRGPYNEQFF
CDR3nt: TGTGCCACCAGCAGGAACAGGGGGCCCTACAATGAGCAGTTCTTC

d_gene: TRBD1
v_gene: TRBV4-2
abundance: .
j_gene: TRBJ2-1
CDR3aa: CASSQDTYRDRGRNEQFF
CDR3nt: TGTGCCAGCAGCCAAGACACCTACCGGGACAGGGGGAGGAATGAGCAGTTCTTC

d_gene: .
v_gene: TRBV25-1
abundance: .
j_gene: TRBJ2-7
CDR3aa: CASRDSDSYEQYF
CDR3nt: TGTGCCAGCAGGGACAGCGATAGCTACGAGCAGTACTTC

d_gene: .
v_gene: TRBV30
abundance: medium-sized
j_gene: TRBJ1-1
CDR3aa: CAWSVLAEAFF
CDR3nt: TGTGCCTGGAGTGTACTCGCTGAAGCTTTCTTT

d_gene: TRBD2
v_gene: TRBV27
abundance: .
j_gene: TRBJ2-7
CDR3aa: CASKVAGGPLDEQYF
CDR3nt: TGTGCCAGCAAGGTCGCGGGAGGGCCCTTGGACGAGCAGTACTTC

d_gene: .
v_gene: TRBV13
abundance: .
j_gene: TRBJ2-5
CDR3aa: CASSSAGETQYF
CDR3nt: TGTGCCAGCAGCTCGGCGGGAGAGACCCAGTACTTC

d_gene: TRBD2
v_gene: TRBV11-2
abundance: few
j_gene: TRBJ2-2
CDR3aa: CASSPTSSTSLAGELFF
CDR3nt: TGTGCCAGCAGCCCGACGTCGTCGACTAGCTTGGCGGGGGAGCTGTTTTTT

d_gene: TRBD1
v_gene: TRBV6-6
abundance: few
j_gene: TRBJ2-1
CDR3aa: CASSYEGANSDEQFF
CDR3nt: TGTGCCAGCAGTTACGAGGGGGCGAATTCGGATGAGCAGTTCTTC

d_gene: TRBD2
v_gene: TRBV7-2
abundance: .
j_gene: TRBJ2-1
CDR3aa: CASSATSGRLNEQFF
CDR3nt: TGTGCCAGCAGCGCGACTAGCGGGAGGCTCAATGAGCAGTTCTTC

d_gene: .
v_gene: TRBV2
abundance: .
j_gene: TRBJ2-1
CDR3aa: CATTGVHNEQFF
CDR3nt: TGTGCCACGACCGGGGTACACAATGAGCAGTTCTTC